The 7 T cell receptor beta chains listed next were all sequenced from one sample in a study of blood T cell repertoires in COVID-19. Profiling relied on immunoSEQ multiplex PCR, and the TCRdb table lists in-frame clones only, not all of them. This sample carries under 250,000 clones, 84% of them seen once, and the ten largest clones take approximately 8.1%. Material for sequencing was peripheral blood. The receptor source for this set is a woman aged 45-60 years with active or convalescent COVID-19.

In this sample, this clone turned up once. The V gene is TRBV2, the J gene TRBJ2-6; a possible D gene is TRBD2 (6 bases). With 11 bases removed from V and 2 bases from J, the gap between germline ends came to 16 bases. The germline V gene encodes CDR1 SNHLY and CDR2 FYNNEI. The CDR3 contains 15 residues. DNA of the CDR3: TGTGCCTCTGGGTACGGGGGTGCTGGGGCCAACGTCCTGACTTTC. It translates to CASGYGGAGANVLTF.

In this sample, this clone turned up once. The chain links TRBV2 to TRBJ1-4; no reliable D call. CDR3 size: 13 residues. From germline, CDR1 is SNHLY and CDR2 FYNNEI. V lost 7 bases to trimming and J lost 6 bases, with 12 bases between them. The CDR3 spells CASTLEGHEKLFF. The DNA for the CDR3 is TGTGCCAGCACGTTAGAGGGCCATGAAAAACTGTTTTTT.

This clone was seen a single time. J is TRBJ2-1 and V is TRBV5-1; TRBD2 matches 11 bases. Germline CDR1 SGHRS, CDR2 YFSETQ. This CDR3 region has 16 residues. J was trimmed by 8 bases and V by 2 bases; bases with no gene match: 9. The CDR3: CASSFTLAGVKYEQFF. The CDR3 DNA follows: TGCGCCAGCAGCTTCACACTAGCGGGAGTCAAATATGAGCAGTTCTTC.

This clone is a singleton in its sample. The V and J genes are TRBV2 and TRBJ1-2, with D possibly TRBD1 on 6 matching bases. Trimming removed 8 bases from V and 4 bases from J, with 11 bases in between. The germline V gene has CDR1 SNHLY and CDR2 FYNNEI. The CDR3 has 12 residues. Here the CDR3 DNA reads TGTGCCAGCGTGACAGGCATCTATGGCTACACCTTC. Amino acid sequence: CASVTGIYGYTF.

The sample holds a few counts of this clone. The chain uses TRBV3-1 (or the pseudogene TRBV3-2) and TRBJ1-1; TRBD1 agrees at 8 bases. The V gene's germline CDR1 is LGHDT and CDR2 YNNKEL (reference sequence). Trimming removed 7 bases from V and 5 bases from J; junction bases left unmatched: 6. There are 13 residues in the CDR3. The CDR3 sequence is CASKRQGWTEAFF. Here the CDR3 DNA reads TGTGCCAGCAAGAGACAGGGGTGGACTGAAGCTTTCTTT.

The chain uses TRBV20-1 and TRBJ2-7; D might be TRBD1 (6 bases). This CDR3 comprises 11 residues. CDR1 and CDR2 (germline): DFQATT, SNEGSKA (reference sequence). Trimming took off 6 bases at V and 4 bases at J, with 10 bases between the two ends. The CDR3 nucleotides read TGCAGTGCCTTGGACAGATACGAGCAGTACGTC. This sequence encodes CSALDRYEQYV.

This chain joins TRBV29-1 and TRBJ2-7, with 8 bases matching TRBD1. The V segment lost 7 bases and the J segment 1 base; nucleotides outside the gene matches: 18. Germline assignment: CDR1 SQVTM and CDR2 ANQGSEA. The CDR3 spans 17 residues. The CDR3 DNA reads TGCAGCGGGATCTGGGAGACAGGGGTTTTTATTTCCTACGAGCAGTACGTC. This sequence encodes CSGIWETGVFISYEQYV.